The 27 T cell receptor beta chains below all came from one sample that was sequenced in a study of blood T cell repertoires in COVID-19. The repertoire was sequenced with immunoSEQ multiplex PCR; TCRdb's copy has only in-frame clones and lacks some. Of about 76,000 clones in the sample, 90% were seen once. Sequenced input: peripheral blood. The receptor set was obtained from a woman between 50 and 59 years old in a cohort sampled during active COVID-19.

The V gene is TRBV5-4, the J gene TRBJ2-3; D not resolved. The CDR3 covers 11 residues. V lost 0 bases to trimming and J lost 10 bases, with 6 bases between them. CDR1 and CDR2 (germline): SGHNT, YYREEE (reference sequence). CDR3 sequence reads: CASSLGTAQYF. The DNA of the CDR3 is TGTGCCAGCAGCTTGGGAACGGCGCAGTATTTT.

CDR3 amino acids: CASSIGLFGRVGETQYF. CDR3 sequence (DNA): TGTGCCAGCAGCATTGGTTTGTTCGGGAGGGTCGGGGAGACCCAGTACTTC. This sequence joins TRBV7-8 and TRBJ2-5; 8 bases map to TRBD2. This CDR3 is built from 17 residues. Per the germline V gene, CDR1 is SGHVS and CDR2 is FQNEAQ. J lost 5 bases, V lost 5 bases, and 16 bases had no gene match.

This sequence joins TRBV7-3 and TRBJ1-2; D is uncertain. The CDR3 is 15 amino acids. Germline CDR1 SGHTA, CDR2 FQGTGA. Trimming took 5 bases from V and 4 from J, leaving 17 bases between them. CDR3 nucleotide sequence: TGTGCCAGCAGCCTAGTCCCAGCCCAAAGCTATGGCTACACCTTC. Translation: CASSLVPAQSYGYTF.

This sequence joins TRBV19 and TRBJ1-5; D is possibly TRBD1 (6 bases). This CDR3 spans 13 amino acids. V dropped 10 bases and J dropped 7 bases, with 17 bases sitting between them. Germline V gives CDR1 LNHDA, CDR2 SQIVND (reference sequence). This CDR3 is CAIGRGTRQPQHF. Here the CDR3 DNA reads TGTGCCATAGGGAGGGGGACGCGGCAGCCCCAGCATTTT. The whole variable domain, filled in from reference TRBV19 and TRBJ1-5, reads DGGITQSPKYLFRKEGQNVTLSCEQNLNHDAMYWYRQDPGQGLRLIYYSQIVNDFQKGDIAEGYSVSREKKESFPLTVTSAQKNPTAFYLCAIGRGTRQPQHFGDGTRLSIL.

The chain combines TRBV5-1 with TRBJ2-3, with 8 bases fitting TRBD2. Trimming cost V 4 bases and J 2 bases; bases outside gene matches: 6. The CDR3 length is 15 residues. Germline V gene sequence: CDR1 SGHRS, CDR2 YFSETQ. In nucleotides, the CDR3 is TGCGCCAGCAGCGGCCGGGAGGGTCTCACAGATACGCAGTATTTT. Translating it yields CASSGREGLTDTQYF.

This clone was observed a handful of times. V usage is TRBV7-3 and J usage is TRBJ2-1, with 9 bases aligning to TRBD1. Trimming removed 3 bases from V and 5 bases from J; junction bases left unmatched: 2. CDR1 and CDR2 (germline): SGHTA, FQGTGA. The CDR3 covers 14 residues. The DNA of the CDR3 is TGTGCCAGCAGCTTTGGACAGGGGCACAATGAGCAGTTCTTC. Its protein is CASSFGQGHNEQFF.

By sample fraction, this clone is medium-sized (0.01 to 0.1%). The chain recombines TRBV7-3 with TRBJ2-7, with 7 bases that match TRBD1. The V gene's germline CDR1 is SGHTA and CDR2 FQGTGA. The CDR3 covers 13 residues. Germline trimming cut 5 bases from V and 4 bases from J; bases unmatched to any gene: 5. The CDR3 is CASSANRGYEQYF. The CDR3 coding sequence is TGTGCCAGCAGCGCTAACAGGGGATACGAGCAGTACTTC.

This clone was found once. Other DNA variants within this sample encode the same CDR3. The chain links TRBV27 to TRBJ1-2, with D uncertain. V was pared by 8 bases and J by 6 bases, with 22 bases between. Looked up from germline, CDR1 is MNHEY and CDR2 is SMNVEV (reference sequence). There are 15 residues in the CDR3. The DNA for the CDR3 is TGTGCCAGCGCTTCCTCCGGGTCCTGGGGAGATGGCTACACCTTC. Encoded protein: CASASSGSWGDGYTF.

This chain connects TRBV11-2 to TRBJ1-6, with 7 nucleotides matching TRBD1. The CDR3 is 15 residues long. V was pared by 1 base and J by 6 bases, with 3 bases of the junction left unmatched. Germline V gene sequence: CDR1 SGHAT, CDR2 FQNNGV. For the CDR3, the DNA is TGTGCCAGCAGCTTAGGGACAGGATTTAATTCACCCCTCCACTTT. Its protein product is CASSLGTGFNSPLHF.

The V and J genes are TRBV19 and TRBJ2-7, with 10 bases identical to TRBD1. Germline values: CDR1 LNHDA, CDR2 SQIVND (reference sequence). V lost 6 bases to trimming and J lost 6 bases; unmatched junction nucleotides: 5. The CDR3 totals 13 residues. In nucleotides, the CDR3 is TGTGCCAGTAGGTCTGGACAGGGGGGCGAGCAGTACTTC. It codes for CASRSGQGGEQYF.

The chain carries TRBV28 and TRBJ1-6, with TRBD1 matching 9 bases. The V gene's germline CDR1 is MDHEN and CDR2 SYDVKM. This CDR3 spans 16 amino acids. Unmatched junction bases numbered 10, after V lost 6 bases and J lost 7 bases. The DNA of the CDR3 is TGTGCCAGCAGCACCCCGGACAGGGGAGGAAATTCACCCCTCCACTTT. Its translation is CASSTPDRGGNSPLHF.

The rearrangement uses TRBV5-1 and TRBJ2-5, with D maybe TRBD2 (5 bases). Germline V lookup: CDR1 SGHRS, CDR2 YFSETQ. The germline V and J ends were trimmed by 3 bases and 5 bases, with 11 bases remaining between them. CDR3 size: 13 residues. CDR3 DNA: TGCGCCAGCAGCTCCGAGGGTTGGGAGACCCAGTACTTC. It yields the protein CASSSEGWETQYF. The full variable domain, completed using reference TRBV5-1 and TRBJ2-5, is KAGVTQTPRYLIKTRGQQVTLSCSPISGHRSVSWYQQTPGQGLQFLFEYFSETQRNKGNFPGRFSGRQFSNSRSEMNVSTLELGDSALYLCASSSEGWETQYFGPGTRLLVL.

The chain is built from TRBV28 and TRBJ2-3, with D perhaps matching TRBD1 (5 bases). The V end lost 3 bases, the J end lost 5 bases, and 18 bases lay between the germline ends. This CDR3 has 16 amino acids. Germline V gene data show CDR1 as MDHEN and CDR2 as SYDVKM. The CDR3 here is CASSLFRGLQGDTQYF. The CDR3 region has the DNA TGTGCCAGCAGTTTGTTTAGGGGCCTCCAAGGAGATACGCAGTATTTT.

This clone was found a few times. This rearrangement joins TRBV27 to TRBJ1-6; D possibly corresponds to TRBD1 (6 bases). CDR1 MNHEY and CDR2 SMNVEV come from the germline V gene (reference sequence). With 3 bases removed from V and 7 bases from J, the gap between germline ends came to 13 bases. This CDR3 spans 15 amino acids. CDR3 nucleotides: TGTGCCAGCAGTTTCCGGGGACAAGTGAATTCACCCCTCCACTTT. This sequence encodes CASSFRGQVNSPLHF.

Here the CDR3 DNA reads TGCAGCGTTGAAGGCGGGACTAGAGATTTCAATGAGCAGTTCTTC. Protein product: CSVEGGTRDFNEQFF. This sequence joins TRBV29-1 and TRBJ2-1; TRBD2 matches 8 bases. The CDR3 runs 15 residues. The germline CDR1 and CDR2 sequences are SQVTM and ANQGSEA. Trimming took 1 base from V and 6 from J; bases not matched to a gene: 8.

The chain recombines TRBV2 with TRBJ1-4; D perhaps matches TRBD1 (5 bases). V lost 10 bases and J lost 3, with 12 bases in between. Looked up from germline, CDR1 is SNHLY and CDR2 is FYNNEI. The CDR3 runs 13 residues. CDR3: CAIGGQPNEKLFF. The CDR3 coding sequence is TGTGCCATCGGGGGTCAGCCTAATGAAAAACTGTTTTTT.

CDR3 nucleotide sequence: TGTGCCAGCAGTTTACCGGGACAGGGGGGTCAGCCCCAGCATTTT. This gives the protein CASSLPGQGGQPQHF. The J gene is TRBJ1-5, the V gene TRBV28; 11 bases map to TRBD1. This CDR3 comprises 15 residues. In germline, CDR1 is MDHEN, CDR2 SYDVKM. Unmatched junction bases numbered 3, after V lost 2 bases and J lost 6 bases. Variable domain in full (rest from reference TRBV28 and TRBJ1-5): DVKVTQSSRYLVKRTGEKVFLECVQDMDHENMFWYRQDPGLGLRLIYFSYDVKMKEKGDIPEGYSVSREKKERFSLILESASTNQTSMYLCASSLPGQGGQPQHFGDGTRLSIL.

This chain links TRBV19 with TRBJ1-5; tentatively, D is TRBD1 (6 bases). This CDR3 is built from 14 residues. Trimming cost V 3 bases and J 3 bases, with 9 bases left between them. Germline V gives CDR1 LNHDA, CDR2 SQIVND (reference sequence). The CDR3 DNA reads TGTGCCAGTAGTATGCAGGGGTTCAATCAGCCCCAGCATTTT. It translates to CASSMQGFNQPQHF.

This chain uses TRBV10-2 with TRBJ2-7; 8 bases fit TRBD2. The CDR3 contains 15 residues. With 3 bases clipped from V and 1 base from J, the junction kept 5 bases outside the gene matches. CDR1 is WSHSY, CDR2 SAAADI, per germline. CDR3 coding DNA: TGCGCCAGCAGTGATCTGTCTAGCGGGTCCTACGAGCAGTACTTC. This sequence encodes CASSDLSSGSYEQYF.

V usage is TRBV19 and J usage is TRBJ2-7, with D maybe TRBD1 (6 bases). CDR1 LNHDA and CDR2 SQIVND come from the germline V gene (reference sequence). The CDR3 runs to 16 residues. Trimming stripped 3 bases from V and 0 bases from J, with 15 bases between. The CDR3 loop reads CASSIFPTGYSYEQYF. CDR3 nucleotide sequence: TGTGCCAGTAGTATTTTCCCGACAGGTTACTCCTACGAGCAGTACTTC.

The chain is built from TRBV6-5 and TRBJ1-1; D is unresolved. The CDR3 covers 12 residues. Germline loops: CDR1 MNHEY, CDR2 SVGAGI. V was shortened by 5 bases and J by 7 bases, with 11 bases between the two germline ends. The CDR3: CASSSQTDEAFF. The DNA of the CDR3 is TGTGCCAGCAGTAGCCAAACAGATGAAGCTTTCTTT.

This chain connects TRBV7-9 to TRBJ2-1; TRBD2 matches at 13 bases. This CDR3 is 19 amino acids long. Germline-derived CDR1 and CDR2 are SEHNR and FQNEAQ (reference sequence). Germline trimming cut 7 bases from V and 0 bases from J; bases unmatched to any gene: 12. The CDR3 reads CASTSTGLAGPSSYNEQFF. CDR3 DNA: TGTGCCAGCACCTCCACGGGACTAGCGGGACCCAGCTCCTACAATGAGCAGTTCTTC.

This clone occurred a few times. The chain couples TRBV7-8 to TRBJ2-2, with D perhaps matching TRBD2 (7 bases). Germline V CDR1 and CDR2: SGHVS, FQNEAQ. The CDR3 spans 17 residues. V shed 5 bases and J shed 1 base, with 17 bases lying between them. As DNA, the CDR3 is TGTGCCAGCAGCCGGCGGGGGCGGGACTGGAACACCGGGGAGCTGTTTTTT. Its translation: CASSRRGRDWNTGELFF.

The CDR3 protein is CASSPTGGSPLHF. Written as DNA, the CDR3 is TGTGCCAGTAGTCCGACAGGAGGTTCACCCCTCCACTTT. The genes are TRBV19 and TRBJ1-6; the D gene is possibly TRBD1 (6 bases). Germline V CDR1 and CDR2: LNHDA, SQIVND (reference sequence). This CDR3 comprises 13 residues. The V and J ends lost 5 bases and 9 bases respectively, with 11 bases between them.

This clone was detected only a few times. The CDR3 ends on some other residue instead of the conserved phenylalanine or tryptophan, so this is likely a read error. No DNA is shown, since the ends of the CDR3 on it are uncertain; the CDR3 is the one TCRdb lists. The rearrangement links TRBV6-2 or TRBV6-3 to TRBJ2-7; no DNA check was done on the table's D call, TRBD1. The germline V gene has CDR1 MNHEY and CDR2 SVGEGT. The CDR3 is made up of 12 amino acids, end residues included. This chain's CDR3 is CASSYSTVDPLL.

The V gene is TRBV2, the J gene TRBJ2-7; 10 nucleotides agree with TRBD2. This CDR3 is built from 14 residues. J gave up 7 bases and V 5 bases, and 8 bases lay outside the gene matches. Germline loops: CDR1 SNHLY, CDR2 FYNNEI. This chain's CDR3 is CASSPGLAEGEQYF. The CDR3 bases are TGTGCCAGCAGTCCAGGACTAGCGGAGGGGGAGCAGTACTTC.

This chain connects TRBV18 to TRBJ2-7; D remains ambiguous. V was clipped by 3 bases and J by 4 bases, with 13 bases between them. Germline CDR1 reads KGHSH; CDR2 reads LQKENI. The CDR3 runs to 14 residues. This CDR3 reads CASSPSYPFYEQYF. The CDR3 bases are TGTGCCAGCTCACCTTCCTATCCTTTTTACGAGCAGTACTTC.